These T cell receptor beta chains were read from a single sample in a study of blood T cell repertoires in COVID-19. Assay used: immunoSEQ multiplex PCR; TCRdb lists only in-frame clones, some missing. Of some 190,000 clones listed, approximately 79% are singletons. Sequencing was carried out using peripheral blood. These receptors were taken from a woman in her fifties or sixties with acute or convalescent COVID-19. Each CDR3 is given with its conserved first and last residue. Each record gives: V gene, D gene, clone size, J gene, CDR3 DNA, CDR3 protein. D genes are given only for firm matches. Clone size is given for some rows only: seen once, a few or many times, or a class if the clone is expanded.

V gene: TRBV5-4; D gene: TRBD2; clone size: .; J gene: TRBJ2-2; CDR3 DNA: TGTGCCAGCAGCTCGGGACTAGCGGGATTTCTCTTAAACACCGGGGAGCTGTTTTTT; CDR3 protein: CASSSGLAGFLLNTGELFF
V gene: TRBV30; D gene: .; clone size: .; J gene: TRBJ1-5; CDR3 DNA: TGTGCCTACTCCGAAGACAGTAGACATCAGCCCCAGCATTTT; CDR3 protein: CAYSEDSRHQPQHF
V gene: TRBV6-6; D gene: TRBD1; clone size: .; J gene: TRBJ1-2; CDR3 DNA: TGTGCCAGCAGTTCCACAGGGGTGGGCTATGGCTACACCTTC; CDR3 protein: CASSSTGVGYGYTF
V gene: TRBV5-1; D gene: .; clone size: .; J gene: TRBJ2-7; CDR3 DNA: TGCGCCAGCAGCTTGGGGAGTACCCCGCCCTACGAGCAGTACTTC; CDR3 protein: CASSLGSTPPYEQYF
V gene: TRBV6-2/TRBV6-3; D gene: .; clone size: .; J gene: TRBJ2-6; CDR3 DNA: TGTGCCAGCAGCCGATACCTTCAGGGTGATGGGGCCAACGTCCTGACTTTC; CDR3 protein: CASSRYLQGDGANVLTF
V gene: TRBV2; D gene: .; clone size: .; J gene: TRBJ2-1; CDR3 DNA: TGTGCCAGCAGTGAAGGCGTAAAGCAGTTCTTC; CDR3 protein: CASSEGVKQFF
V gene: TRBV7-2; D gene: TRBD1; clone size: once; J gene: TRBJ1-2; CDR3 DNA: TGTGCCAGCAGCCACGACAGGGTTTACTATGGCTACACCTTC; CDR3 protein: CASSHDRVYYGYTF
V gene: TRBV28; D gene: .; clone size: .; J gene: TRBJ1-4; CDR3 DNA: TGTGCCAGCAGTTACAGGGTCGGGGGGGAAAAACTGTTTTTT; CDR3 protein: CASSYRVGGEKLFF
V gene: TRBV5-1; D gene: .; clone size: .; J gene: TRBJ2-7; CDR3 DNA: TGCGCCAGCAGCTTGGAAGGGGTGATAAACGAGCAGTACTTC; CDR3 protein: CASSLEGVINEQYF
V gene: TRBV9; D gene: .; clone size: .; J gene: TRBJ1-2; CDR3 DNA: TGTGCCAGCAGCGTCCTACCCGGGGGAGGGCAGGGCTACACCTTC; CDR3 protein: CASSVLPGGGQGYTF
V gene: TRBV2; D gene: .; clone size: .; J gene: TRBJ1-3; CDR3 DNA: TGTGCCAGCAGTGAAGGTGGGAGCTCTGGAAACACCATATATTTT; CDR3 protein: CASSEGGSSGNTIYF
V gene: TRBV20-1; D gene: TRBD1; clone size: .; J gene: TRBJ1-5; CDR3 DNA: TGCAGTGCTAGTGAGACAGGGACCGTTAGCAATCAGCCCCAGCATTTT; CDR3 protein: CSASETGTVSNQPQHF
V gene: TRBV21-1; D gene: .; clone size: .; J gene: TRBJ1-5; CDR3 DNA: TGTGCCAGCAGCACTTCAGGGTTGAGTCAGCCCCAGCATTTT; CDR3 protein: CASSTSGLSQPQHF
V gene: TRBV28; D gene: .; clone size: .; J gene: TRBJ1-5; CDR3 DNA: TGTGCCAGCAGAAAACAGGGAAGCAGACAGCCCCAGCATTTT; CDR3 protein: CASRKQGSRQPQHF
V gene: TRBV11-2; D gene: .; clone size: once; J gene: TRBJ1-1; CDR3 DNA: TGTGCCAGCAGACGTGCAGGGGAATGGAACACTGAAGCTTTCTTT; CDR3 protein: CASRRAGEWNTEAFF
V gene: TRBV27; D gene: TRBD1; clone size: .; J gene: TRBJ2-7; CDR3 DNA: TGTGCCAGCAGTCCCGCGGGACAGGGGAACGAGCAGTACTTC; CDR3 protein: CASSPAGQGNEQYF
V gene: TRBV19; D gene: TRBD2; clone size: .; J gene: TRBJ2-7; CDR3 DNA: TGTGCCAGTAGTATGAAGGGACTAGCGGGGGGCTCGCGTGACCCCTACGAGCAGTACTTC; CDR3 protein: CASSMKGLAGGSRDPYEQYF
V gene: TRBV5-1; D gene: TRBD2; clone size: .; J gene: TRBJ2-2; CDR3 DNA: TGCGCCAGCTCCCCGGGGGTGAGCGGGAGGGCCGCCGGGGAGCTGTTTTTT; CDR3 protein: CASSPGVSGRAAGELFF
V gene: TRBV18; D gene: TRBD1; clone size: .; J gene: TRBJ1-2; CDR3 DNA: TGTGCCAGCTCACCAGACAGGGAGGGCTACACCTTC; CDR3 protein: CASSPDREGYTF
V gene: TRBV3-1/TRBV3-2; D gene: .; clone size: .; J gene: TRBJ1-2; CDR3 DNA: TGTGCCAGCAGCCAAGGCGGGTTATATGGCTACACCTTC; CDR3 protein: CASSQGGLYGYTF
V gene: TRBV15; D gene: .; clone size: .; J gene: TRBJ1-2; CDR3 DNA: TGTGCCACCAGCAGAGATTTATTAGACAGCTACTATGGCTACACCTTC; CDR3 protein: CATSRDLLDSYYGYTF
V gene: TRBV5-1; D gene: TRBD2; clone size: .; J gene: TRBJ2-2; CDR3 DNA: TGCGCCAGCAGCCCGAGGACTAGCGGGGGGCCGGGGAACACCGGGGAGCTGTTTTTT; CDR3 protein: CASSPRTSGGPGNTGELFF
V gene: TRBV6-2/TRBV6-3; D gene: TRBD1; clone size: .; J gene: TRBJ1-2; CDR3 DNA: TGTGCCAGCAGTTACGGGTCGACAGGGAACTATGGCTACACCTTC; CDR3 protein: CASSYGSTGNYGYTF
V gene: TRBV6-5; D gene: TRBD1; clone size: .; J gene: TRBJ1-1; CDR3 DNA: TGTGCCAGCAGTAGACACAGGGGACCGAACACTGAAGCTTTCTTT; CDR3 protein: CASSRHRGPNTEAFF
V gene: TRBV24-1; D gene: TRBD1; clone size: once; J gene: TRBJ2-2; CDR3 DNA: TGTGCCACACCCCGGGACAGGGACACCGGGGAGCTGTTTTTT; CDR3 protein: CATPRDRDTGELFF
V gene: TRBV11-2; D gene: TRBD2; clone size: .; J gene: TRBJ2-2; CDR3 DNA: TGTGCCAGCAGCTTTTGGACTAGCGGGAGATCGAACACCGGGGAGCTGTTTTTT; CDR3 protein: CASSFWTSGRSNTGELFF
V gene: TRBV7-9; D gene: .; clone size: .; J gene: TRBJ2-1; CDR3 DNA: TGTGCCAGCAGCTTAGATAGCACAAACAATGAGCAGTTCTTC; CDR3 protein: CASSLDSTNNEQFF
V gene: TRBV7-8; D gene: .; clone size: few; J gene: TRBJ1-2; CDR3 DNA: TGTGCCAGCAGCTTATATGCGGGGGGTCTATATGGCTACACCTTC; CDR3 protein: CASSLYAGGLYGYTF
V gene: TRBV10-3; D gene: TRBD1; clone size: .; J gene: TRBJ1-2; CDR3 DNA: TGTGCCATCAGTTCCGGGACAGCTAACTATGGCTACACCTTC; CDR3 protein: CAISSGTANYGYTF
V gene: TRBV5-1; D gene: TRBD2; clone size: .; J gene: TRBJ2-7; CDR3 DNA: TGCGCCAGCAGCTTGGTGGGTAGCGGGTTAAGCTCCTACGAGCAGTACTTC; CDR3 protein: CASSLVGSGLSSYEQYF
V gene: TRBV7-2; D gene: TRBD1; clone size: .; J gene: TRBJ1-2; CDR3 DNA: TGTGCCAGCAGCTTAGGGGGACAGCCTAACTATGGCTACACCTTC; CDR3 protein: CASSLGGQPNYGYTF
V gene: TRBV30; D gene: TRBD1; clone size: once; J gene: TRBJ2-7; CDR3 DNA: TGTGCCTGGAGTACGAACCCGGGACAGGGGAACGAGCAGTACTTC; CDR3 protein: CAWSTNPGQGNEQYF
V gene: TRBV5-6; D gene: .; clone size: .; J gene: TRBJ2-1; CDR3 DNA: TGTGCCAGCAGCTTGGGGATTGGCACACTATTTTACAATGAGCAGTTCTTC; CDR3 protein: CASSLGIGTLFYNEQFF
V gene: TRBV5-1; D gene: TRBD2; clone size: .; J gene: TRBJ2-3; CDR3 DNA: TGCGCCAGCAGCTTGGCCACGACTAGCGGTAGCACAGATACGCAGTATTTT; CDR3 protein: CASSLATTSGSTDTQYF
V gene: TRBV28; D gene: .; clone size: .; J gene: TRBJ1-1; CDR3 DNA: TGTGCCAGCAGCAGACCGGGCACTGAAGCTTTCTTT; CDR3 protein: CASSRPGTEAFF
V gene: TRBV28; D gene: .; clone size: .; J gene: TRBJ1-3; CDR3 DNA: TGTGCCAGCAGTTTTGCACAGGGTAGTGGAAACACCATATATTTT; CDR3 protein: CASSFAQGSGNTIYF
V gene: TRBV14; D gene: .; clone size: .; J gene: TRBJ2-2; CDR3 DNA: TGTGCCAGCAGCCAAGATCGAGGCAGGGATTGGACCGGGGAGCTGTTTTTT; CDR3 protein: CASSQDRGRDWTGELFF
V gene: TRBV9; D gene: TRBD1; clone size: .; J gene: TRBJ2-7; CDR3 DNA: TGTGCCAGCAGCGTAGCCGGGACAGGGGGCGTCTACGAGCAGTACTTC; CDR3 protein: CASSVAGTGGVYEQYF
V gene: TRBV6-5; D gene: TRBD1; clone size: .; J gene: TRBJ1-5; CDR3 DNA: TGTGCCAGCAGTTACACGGGGACAGGGATAGAACAGCCCCAGCATTTT; CDR3 protein: CASSYTGTGIEQPQHF
V gene: TRBV5-5; D gene: TRBD1; clone size: .; J gene: TRBJ1-5; CDR3 DNA: TGTGCCAGCAGCCCCGACAGGGGCGCAGGACAGCCCCAGCATTTT; CDR3 protein: CASSPDRGAGQPQHF
V gene: TRBV18; D gene: TRBD2; clone size: few; J gene: TRBJ2-4; CDR3 DNA: TGTGCCAGCTCACCACCGGTTGCGGGAGTCAAAAACATTCAGTACTTC; CDR3 protein: CASSPPVAGVKNIQYF
V gene: TRBV5-1; D gene: TRBD1; clone size: .; J gene: TRBJ1-2; CDR3 DNA: TGCGCCAGCAGCTTGGCCGGGGGGACAGGGGACTTCTCAAACTATGGCTACACCTTC; CDR3 protein: CASSLAGGTGDFSNYGYTF
V gene: TRBV6-5; D gene: TRBD1; clone size: .; J gene: TRBJ1-1; CDR3 DNA: TGTGCCAGCACCGGGACAGGGCTTGAAGCTTTCTTT; CDR3 protein: CASTGTGLEAFF
V gene: TRBV28; D gene: .; clone size: once; J gene: TRBJ1-5; CDR3 DNA: TGTGCCAGCAACCGGGAACTCAATCAGCCCCAGCATTTT; CDR3 protein: CASNRELNQPQHF
V gene: TRBV6-5; D gene: .; clone size: .; J gene: TRBJ2-3; CDR3 DNA: TGTGCCAGCAGGGCGGGACTTGCAGCTAGTACGCAGTATTTT; CDR3 protein: CASRAGLAASTQYF
V gene: TRBV20-1; D gene: .; clone size: .; J gene: TRBJ1-5; CDR3 DNA: TGCAGTGCTAGTATGTATGGAGGCAATCAGCCCCAGCATTTT; CDR3 protein: CSASMYGGNQPQHF
V gene: TRBV6-5; D gene: .; clone size: .; J gene: TRBJ1-1; CDR3 DNA: TGTGCCAGCAGTTTCACCGGGACACTGAACACTGAAGCTTTCTTT; CDR3 protein: CASSFTGTLNTEAFF
V gene: TRBV5-8; D gene: TRBD1; clone size: .; J gene: TRBJ1-2; CDR3 DNA: TGTGCCAGCAGCGTAGGACAGGGCGGCTACACCTTC; CDR3 protein: CASSVGQGGYTF